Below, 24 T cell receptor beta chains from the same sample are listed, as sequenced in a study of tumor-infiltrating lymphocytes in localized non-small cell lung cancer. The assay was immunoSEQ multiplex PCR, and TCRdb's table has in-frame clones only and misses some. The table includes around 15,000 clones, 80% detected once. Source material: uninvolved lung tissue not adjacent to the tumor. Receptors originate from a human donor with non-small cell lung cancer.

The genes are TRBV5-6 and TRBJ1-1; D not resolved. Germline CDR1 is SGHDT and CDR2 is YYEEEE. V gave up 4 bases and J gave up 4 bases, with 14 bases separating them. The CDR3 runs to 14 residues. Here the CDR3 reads CASSLRDAFTEAFF. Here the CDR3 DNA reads TGTGCCAGCAGCCTGAGGGATGCTTTCACTGAAGCTTTCTTT. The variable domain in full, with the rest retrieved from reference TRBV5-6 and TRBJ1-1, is DAGVTQSPTHLIKTRGQQVTLRCSPKSGHDTVSWYQQALGQGPQFIFQYYEEEERQRGNFPDRFSGHQFPNYSSELNVNALLLGDSALYLCASSLRDAFTEAFFGQGTRLTVV.

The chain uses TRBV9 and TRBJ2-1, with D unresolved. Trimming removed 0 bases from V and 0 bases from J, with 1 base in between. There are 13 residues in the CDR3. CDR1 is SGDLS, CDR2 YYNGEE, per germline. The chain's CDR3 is CASSVGSYNEQFF. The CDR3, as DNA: TGTGCCAGCAGCGTAGGCTCCTACAATGAGCAGTTCTTC.

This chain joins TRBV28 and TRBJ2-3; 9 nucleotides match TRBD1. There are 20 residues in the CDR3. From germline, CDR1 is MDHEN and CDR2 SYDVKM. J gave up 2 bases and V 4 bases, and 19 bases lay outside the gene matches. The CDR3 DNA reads TGTGCCAGCAGTTGGCCGGGACAGGGCCCAAGCGGGGATGACACAGATACGCAGTATTTT. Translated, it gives CASSWPGQGPSGDDTDTQYF.

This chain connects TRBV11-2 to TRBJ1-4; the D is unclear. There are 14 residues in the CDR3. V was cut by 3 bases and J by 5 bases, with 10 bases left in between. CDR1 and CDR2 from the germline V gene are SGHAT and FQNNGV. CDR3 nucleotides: TGTGCCAGCAGCTTCGGCATCGGGAATGAAAAACTGTTTTTT. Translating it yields CASSFGIGNEKLFF.

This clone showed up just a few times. CDR3 loop: CASSHLAGTSASYNEQFF. Here the CDR3 DNA reads TGCGCCAGCAGCCACCTGGCTGGGACTAGCGCGTCCTACAATGAGCAGTTCTTC. The chain couples TRBV4-1 to TRBJ2-1; the match to TRBD2 covers 10 bases. The junction had 9 bases not matched to a gene; V was cut back by 3 bases and J by 1 base. The CDR3 totals 18 residues. Germline CDR1 and CDR2: MGHRA and YSYEKL.

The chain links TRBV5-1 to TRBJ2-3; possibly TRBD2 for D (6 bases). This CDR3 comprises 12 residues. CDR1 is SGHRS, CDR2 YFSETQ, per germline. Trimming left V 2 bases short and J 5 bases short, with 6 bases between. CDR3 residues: CASSFSGDTQYF. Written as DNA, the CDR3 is TGCGCCAGCAGCTTTAGCGGAGATACGCAGTATTTT.

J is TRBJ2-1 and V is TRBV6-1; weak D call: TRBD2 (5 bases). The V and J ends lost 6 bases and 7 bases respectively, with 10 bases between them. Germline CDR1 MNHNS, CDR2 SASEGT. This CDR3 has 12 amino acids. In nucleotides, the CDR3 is TGTGCCAGCAGGCGCGGGTGGAATGAGCAGTTCTTC. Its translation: CASRRGWNEQFF.

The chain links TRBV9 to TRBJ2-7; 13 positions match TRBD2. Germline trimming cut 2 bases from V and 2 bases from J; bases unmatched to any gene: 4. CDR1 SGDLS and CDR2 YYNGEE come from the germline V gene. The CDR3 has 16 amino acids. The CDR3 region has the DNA TGTGCCAGCAGCGTGGGACTAGCGGGACTCACCTACGAGCAGTACTTC. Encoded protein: CASSVGLAGLTYEQYF.

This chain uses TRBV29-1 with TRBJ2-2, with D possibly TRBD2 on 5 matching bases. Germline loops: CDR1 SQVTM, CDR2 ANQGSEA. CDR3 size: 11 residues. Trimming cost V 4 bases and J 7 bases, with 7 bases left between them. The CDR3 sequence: CSVGRNGELFF. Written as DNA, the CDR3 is TGCAGCGTTGGGAGGAACGGGGAGCTGTTTTTT.

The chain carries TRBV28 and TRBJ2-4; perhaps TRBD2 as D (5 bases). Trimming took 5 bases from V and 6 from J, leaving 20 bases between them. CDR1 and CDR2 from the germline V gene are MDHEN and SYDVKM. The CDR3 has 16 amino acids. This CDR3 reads CASSPPIANLANIQYF. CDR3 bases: TGTGCCAGCAGTCCACCTATAGCGAACCTCGCAAACATTCAGTACTTC.

In DNA form, the CDR3 reads TGTGCCAGCACAAACTACAACACAGATACGCAGTATTTT. Translated, it gives CASTNYNTDTQYF. V gene TRBV2 combines with J gene TRBJ2-3; the D is unclear. The CDR3 totals 13 residues. The germline V and J ends were trimmed by 7 bases and 2 bases, with 10 bases remaining between them. Per germline, CDR1 SNHLY and CDR2 FYNNEI.

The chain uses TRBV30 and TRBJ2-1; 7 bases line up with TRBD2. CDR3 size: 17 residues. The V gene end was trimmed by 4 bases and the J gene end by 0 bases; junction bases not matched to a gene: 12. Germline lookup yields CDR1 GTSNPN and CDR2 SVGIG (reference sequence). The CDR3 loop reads CAWIRGTGGSSYNEQFF. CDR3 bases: TGTGCCTGGATAAGGGGAACGGGAGGCTCCTCCTACAATGAGCAGTTCTTC.

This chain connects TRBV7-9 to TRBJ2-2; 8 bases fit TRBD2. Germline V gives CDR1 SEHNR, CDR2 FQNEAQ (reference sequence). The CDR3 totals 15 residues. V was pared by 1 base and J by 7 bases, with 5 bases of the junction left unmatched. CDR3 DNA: TGTGCCAGCAGCTTAGGAGCGGGAGATATCGGGGAGCTGTTTTTT. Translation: CASSLGAGDIGELFF.

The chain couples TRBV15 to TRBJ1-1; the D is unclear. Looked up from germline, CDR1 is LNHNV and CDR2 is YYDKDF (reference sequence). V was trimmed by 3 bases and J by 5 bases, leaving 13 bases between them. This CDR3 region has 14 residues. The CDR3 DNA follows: TGTGCCACCAGCAGCGGGGAACAAGGGACTGAAGCTTTCTTT. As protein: CATSSGEQGTEAFF.

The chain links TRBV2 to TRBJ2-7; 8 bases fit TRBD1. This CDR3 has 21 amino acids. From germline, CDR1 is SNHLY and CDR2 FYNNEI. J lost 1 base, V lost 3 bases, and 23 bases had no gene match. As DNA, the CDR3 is TGTGCCAGCAGTGAGGGGTTGGGACAGGTAACCATCAGATCCAATTCCTACGAGCAGTACTTC. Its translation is CASSEGLGQVTIRSNSYEQYF.

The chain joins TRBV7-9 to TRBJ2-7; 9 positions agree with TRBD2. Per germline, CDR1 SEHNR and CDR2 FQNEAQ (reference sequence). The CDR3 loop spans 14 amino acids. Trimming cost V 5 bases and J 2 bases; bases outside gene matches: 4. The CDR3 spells CASSASGTTYEQYF. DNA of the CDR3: TGTGCCAGCAGCGCTAGCGGGACTACCTACGAGCAGTACTTC.

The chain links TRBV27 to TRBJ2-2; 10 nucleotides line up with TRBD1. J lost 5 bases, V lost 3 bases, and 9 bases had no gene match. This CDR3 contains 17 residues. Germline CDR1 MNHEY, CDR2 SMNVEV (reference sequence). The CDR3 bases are TGTGCCAGCAGTTTTGGCGGGACAGGGGCAAGAACCGGGGAGCTGTTTTTT. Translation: CASSFGGTGARTGELFF.

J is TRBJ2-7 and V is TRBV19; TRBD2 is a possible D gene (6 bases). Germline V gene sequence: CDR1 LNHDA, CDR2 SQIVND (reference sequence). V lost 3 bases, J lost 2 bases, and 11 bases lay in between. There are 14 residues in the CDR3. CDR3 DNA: TGTGCCAGTAGTATGAGGGAGGCCGCCTACGAGCAGTACTTC. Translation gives CASSMREAAYEQYF.

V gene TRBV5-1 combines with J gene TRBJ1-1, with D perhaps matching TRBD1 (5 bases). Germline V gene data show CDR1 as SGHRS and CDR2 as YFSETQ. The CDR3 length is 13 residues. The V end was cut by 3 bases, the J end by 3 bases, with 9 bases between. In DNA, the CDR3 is TGCGCCAGCAGCTGGGGGGGGGACACTGAAGCTTTCTTT. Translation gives CASSWGGDTEAFF.

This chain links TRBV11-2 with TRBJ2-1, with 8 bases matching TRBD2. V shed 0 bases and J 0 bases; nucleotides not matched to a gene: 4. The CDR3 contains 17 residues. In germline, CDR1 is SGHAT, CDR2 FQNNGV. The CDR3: CASSLDRAGGSYNEQFF. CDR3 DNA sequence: TGTGCCAGCAGCTTAGATCGGGCGGGGGGCTCCTACAATGAGCAGTTCTTC.

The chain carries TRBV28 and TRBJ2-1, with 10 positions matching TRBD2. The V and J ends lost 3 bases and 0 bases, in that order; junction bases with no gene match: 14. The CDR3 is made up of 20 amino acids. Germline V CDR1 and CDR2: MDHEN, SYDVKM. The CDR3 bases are TGTGCCAGCAGTTTCCCGAAAAAATCAGCTAGCGGGAGCTCCTACAATGAGCAGTTCTTC. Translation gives CASSFPKKSASGSSYNEQFF. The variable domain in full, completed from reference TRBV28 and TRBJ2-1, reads DVKVTQSSRYLVKRTGEKVFLECVQDMDHENMFWYRQDPGLGLRLIYFSYDVKMKEKGDIPEGYSVSREKKERFSLILESASTNQTSMYLCASSFPKKSASGSSYNEQFFGPGTRLTVL.

The CDR3 nucleotides are TGTGCCAGCAGGCGTGGTTTCAATCAGCCCCAGCATTTT. Translating it yields CASRRGFNQPQHF. The rearrangement links TRBV28 to TRBJ1-5; D unresolved. Trimming took 6 bases from V and 3 from J, leaving 9 bases between them. Germline lookup yields CDR1 MDHEN and CDR2 SYDVKM. The CDR3 extends over 13 amino acids.

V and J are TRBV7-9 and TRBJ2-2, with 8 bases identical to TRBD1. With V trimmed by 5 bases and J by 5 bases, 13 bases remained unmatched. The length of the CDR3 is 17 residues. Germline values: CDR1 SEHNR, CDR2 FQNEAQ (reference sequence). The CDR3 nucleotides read TGTGCCAGCAGCCCCAGAGTTAACAGGGGGTCGACCGGGGAGCTGTTTTTT. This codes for CASSPRVNRGSTGELFF.

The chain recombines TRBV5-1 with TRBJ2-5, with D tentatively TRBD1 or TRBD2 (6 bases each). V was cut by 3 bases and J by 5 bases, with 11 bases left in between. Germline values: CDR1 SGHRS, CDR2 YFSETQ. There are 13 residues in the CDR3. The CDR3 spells CASSSQGRETQYF. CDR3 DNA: TGCGCCAGCAGCTCGCAGGGGAGGGAGACCCAGTACTTC.